These 24 T cell receptor beta chains came from one sample sequenced in a study of blood T cell repertoires in COVID-19. Generated by immunoSEQ multiplex PCR, the TCRdb table keeps only in-frame clones and is missing some. The sample consists of over 70,000 clones, around three quarters of them appearing once. Sequencing input: peripheral blood. All receptors derive from a human donor in a cohort sampled during active COVID-19.

This clone was picked up one time. The rearrangement uses TRBV5-5 and TRBJ2-5, with a weak D call TRBD1 (5 bases). Per the germline V gene, CDR1 is SGHKS and CDR2 is YYEKEE (reference sequence). CDR3 length: 15 amino acids. Trimming stripped 4 bases from V and 3 bases from J, with 16 bases between. CDR3 amino acids: CASSLGLGVEETQYF. DNA for the CDR3: TGTGCCAGCAGCCTGGGGTTAGGGGTGGAAGAGACCCAGTACTTC.

The genes are TRBV28 and TRBJ1-5; no clear D. This CDR3 is built from 13 residues. The germline V gene has CDR1 MDHEN and CDR2 SYDVKM. Deletions cut 7 bases from V and 11 bases from J, with 18 bases between. CDR3 bases: TGTGCCAGCATCCCAACCCCCCCAGGAACCCAGCATTTT. It codes for CASIPTPPGTQHF.

This sequence joins TRBV19 and TRBJ2-3; a possible D gene is TRBD2 (7 bases). Between the trimmed V and J ends, which lost 0 bases and 7 bases, there was a span of 23 bases. The CDR3 loop spans 18 amino acids. The germline V gene has CDR1 LNHDA and CDR2 SQIVND (reference sequence). The CDR3 is CASSIDRRGPSISNTQYF. The CDR3 DNA follows: TGTGCCAGTAGTATAGATAGGCGGGGGCCCTCTATATCCAATACGCAGTATTTT.

This clone appeared many times. This chain uses TRBV19 with TRBJ2-7; TRBD2 might be the D (5 bases). Germline loops: CDR1 LNHDA, CDR2 SQIVND (reference sequence). V lost 5 bases and J lost 1, with 6 bases in between. This CDR3 is built from 12 residues. The CDR3 loop is CASSRGSYEQYF. The CDR3, as DNA: TGTGCCAGTAGTCGGGGATCCTACGAGCAGTACTTC.

This chain links TRBV11-2 with TRBJ2-3; 11 nucleotides align to TRBD2. Germline V CDR1 and CDR2: SGHAT, FQNNGV. The CDR3 has 16 amino acids. V lost 5 bases and J lost 6; bases outside the gene matches: 10. The CDR3 here is CASSRIAGGRRDTQYF. The CDR3 nucleotides read TGTGCCAGCAGCCGTATAGCGGGAGGGCGTCGGGATACGCAGTATTTT. Full variable domain (remainder filled in from reference TRBV11-2 and TRBJ2-3): EAGVAQSPRYKIIEKRQSVAFWCNPISGHATLYWYQQILGQGPKLLIQFQNNGVVDDSQLPKDRFSAERLKGVDSTLKIQPAKLEDSAVYLCASSRIAGGRRDTQYFGPGTRLTVL.

This sequence joins TRBV30 and TRBJ2-3, with 10 nucleotides matching TRBD2. The trim removed 2 bases at V and 2 bases at J, leaving 10 bases unmatched. The CDR3 is 17 residues long. In germline, CDR1 is GTSNPN, CDR2 SVGIG (reference sequence). CDR3 in DNA: TGTGCCTGGAGTTCTAGCGGGAGACCAATGAACACAGATACGCAGTATTTT. Translated: CAWSSSGRPMNTDTQYF.

This chain connects TRBV2 to TRBJ2-1, with a weak D call TRBD2 (6 bases). The CDR3 has 13 amino acids. The germline gives CDR1 SNHLY, CDR2 FYNNEI. The V end lost 7 bases, the J end lost 4 bases, and 11 bases lay between the germline ends. The CDR3 protein is CASTLAEYNEQFF. As DNA, the CDR3 is TGTGCCAGCACTTTAGCGGAATACAATGAGCAGTTCTTC.

The chain has TRBV29-1 and TRBJ2-7, with 11 bases matching TRBD2. From germline, CDR1 is SQVTM and CDR2 ANQGSEA. V trimming: 7 bases; J trimming: 2 bases; junction bases outside the gene matches: 10. The CDR3 covers 15 residues. This CDR3 is CSATLPGLAAYEQYF. The CDR3, as DNA: TGCAGCGCCACCCTACCGGGACTAGCGGCCTACGAGCAGTACTTC.

The chain recombines TRBV4-3 with TRBJ2-1; possibly TRBD2 for D (5 bases). Germline assignment: CDR1 LGHNA and CDR2 YSLEER. V was pared by 1 base and J by 5 bases, with 12 bases between. This CDR3 contains 15 residues. The chain's CDR3 is CASSQGGPGNNEQFF. The CDR3 DNA reads TGCGCCAGCAGCCAAGGAGGACCGGGAAACAATGAGCAGTTCTTC.

The V and J genes are TRBV28 and TRBJ1-6; 12 nucleotides agree with TRBD1. Germline V gives CDR1 MDHEN, CDR2 SYDVKM. The V gene end was trimmed by 5 bases and the J gene end by 5 bases; junction bases not matched to a gene: 7. This CDR3 is 17 amino acids long. The CDR3 DNA reads TGTGCCAGCAGTCCCCCCGGGACAGGGGGCAATAATTCACCCCTCCACTTT. Protein product: CASSPPGTGGNNSPLHF.

The V gene is TRBV4-2, the J gene TRBJ2-1, with 12 bases matching TRBD2. J was trimmed by 8 bases and V by 4 bases; bases with no gene match: 9. CDR1 is LGHNA and CDR2 is YNFKEQ in the germline V gene. The CDR3 spans 16 residues. As DNA, the CDR3 is TGTGCCAGCAGCCGCCGACTAGCGGGAGTACTAGATGAGCAGTTCTTC. Protein sequence: CASSRRLAGVLDEQFF.

The chain has TRBV15 and TRBJ2-5, with 8 bases matching TRBD2. The CDR3 is 15 residues long. Losses at the gene ends were 5 bases for V and 4 bases for J; bases not matched to a gene: 9. Germline V gene sequence: CDR1 LNHNV, CDR2 YYDKDF (reference sequence). As DNA, the CDR3 is TGTGCCACCAGCCCCGGGGCGGGAGGCCCAGAGACCCAGTACTTC. Amino acids: CATSPGAGGPETQYF.

The chain recombines TRBV3-1 (or the pseudogene TRBV3-2) with TRBJ2-3; TRBD2 might be the D (5 bases). V dropped 4 bases and J dropped 1 base, with 12 bases sitting between them. Germline V CDR1 and CDR2: LGHDT, YNNKEL (reference sequence). The length of the CDR3 is 15 residues. In DNA form, the CDR3 reads TGTGCCAGCAGCCCCGATCGGGGAGGCACAGATACGCAGTATTTT. This gives the protein CASSPDRGGTDTQYF.

The gene calls are TRBV5-4 and TRBJ2-7; tentatively, D is TRBD1 (5 bases). Trimming removed 0 bases from V and 5 bases from J, with 15 bases in between. CDR1 SGHNT and CDR2 YYREEE come from the germline V gene (reference sequence). This CDR3 has 15 residues. For the CDR3, the DNA is TGTGCCAGCAGCTTGGAGGGGCCGAGATCCAACGAGCAGTACTTC. Translating gives CASSLEGPRSNEQYF.

The chain joins TRBV18 to TRBJ1-5, with D possibly being TRBD1 (6 bases). The CDR3 is made up of 14 amino acids. Trimming took off 5 bases at V and 7 bases at J, with 15 bases between the two ends. The V gene's germline CDR1 is KGHSH and CDR2 LQKENI. CDR3 DNA: TGTGCCAGCTCATCACAAGGGGGGGACCAGCCCCAGCATTTT. Its protein is CASSSQGGDQPQHF.

The chain carries TRBV7-3 and TRBJ2-2; no reliable D call. The CDR3 consists of 15 residues. Between the trimmed V and J ends, which lost 3 bases and 4 bases, there was a span of 12 bases. CDR1 SGHTA and CDR2 FQGTGA come from the germline V gene. CDR3 amino acids: CASSFTGIGTGELFF. DNA for the CDR3: TGTGCCAGCAGCTTTACGGGTATCGGCACCGGGGAGCTGTTTTTT.

The J gene is TRBJ1-1, the V gene TRBV5-5, with D perhaps matching TRBD1 (6 bases). Trimming took 4 bases from V and 5 from J, leaving 21 bases between them. Germline lookup yields CDR1 SGHKS and CDR2 YYEKEE (reference sequence). This CDR3 is 16 amino acids long. This chain's CDR3 is CASSALAGVVATEAFF. CDR3 bases: TGTGCCAGCAGCGCCTTGGCAGGGGTGGTGGCTACTGAAGCTTTCTTT.

Here the CDR3 reads CASSEARVRGLGYTF. DNA of the CDR3: TGTGCCAGCAGTGAAGCGCGGGTCAGGGGGCTGGGCTACACCTTC. The chain couples TRBV6-1 to TRBJ1-2, with 8 bases fitting TRBD1. CDR3 length: 15 amino acids. The trim removed 0 bases at V and 8 bases at J, leaving 8 bases unmatched. Germline CDR1 reads MNHNS; CDR2 reads SASEGT.

The chain links TRBV9 to TRBJ2-3, with 7 nucleotides matching TRBD2. Germline V lookup: CDR1 SGDLS, CDR2 YYNGEE. J gave up 0 bases and V 3 bases, and 10 bases lay outside the gene matches. The CDR3 consists of 17 residues. CDR3 loop: CASSENPGTTSTDTQYF. CDR3 coding DNA: TGTGCCAGCAGCGAAAACCCCGGGACTACGAGCACAGATACGCAGTATTTT.

V is TRBV7-2 and J is TRBJ2-5; 11 nucleotides line up with TRBD2. V gave up 0 bases and J gave up 3 bases; unmatched junction bases: 0. This CDR3 has 15 residues. Germline-derived CDR1 and CDR2 are SGHTA and FQGNSA. The CDR3 here is CASSLALAGEETQYF. The CDR3 DNA sequence: TGTGCCAGCAGCTTAGCACTAGCGGGAGAAGAGACCCAGTACTTC.

The rearrangement joins TRBV6-1 to TRBJ2-5, with D possibly TRBD1 on 6 matching bases. Trimming shortened V by 3 bases and J by 5 bases, and 13 bases separated the two germline ends. Germline V gene sequence: CDR1 MNHNS, CDR2 SASEGT. The CDR3 is made up of 14 amino acids. The CDR3, as DNA: TGTGCCAGCAGTGATACAGGGCCAAGGGAGACCCAGTACTTC. It encodes CASSDTGPRETQYF.

Relative to its sample, this clone is hyperexpanded (1% or more). This rearrangement joins TRBV19 to TRBJ2-3; a weak D match, TRBD1 (5 bases). Germline-derived CDR1 and CDR2 are LNHDA and SQIVND (reference sequence). V shed 3 bases and J shed 0 bases, with 7 bases lying between them. The CDR3 sequence is 14 residues long. The CDR3 loop is CASSMGRSTDTQYF. The CDR3 nucleotides read TGTGCCAGTAGTATGGGGCGAAGCACAGATACGCAGTATTTT.

V is TRBV14 and J is TRBJ2-2; the D gene is possibly TRBD2 (6 bases). The CDR3 sequence is 15 residues long. Trimming took off 3 bases at V and 0 bases at J, with 8 bases between the two ends. Germline V gene lookup returns CDR1 SGHDN and CDR2 FVKESK. CDR3 DNA: TGTGCCAGCAGCCACGCGGGGACGAACACCGGGGAGCTGTTTTTT. It is translated as CASSHAGTNTGELFF. Looking up the rest from reference TRBV14 and TRBJ2-2 gives the full variable domain: EAGVTQFPSHSVIEKGQTVTLRCDPISGHDNLYWYRRVMGKEIKFLLHFVKESKQDESGMPNNRFLAERTGGTYSTLKVQPAELEDSGVYFCASSHAGTNTGELFFGEGSRLTVL.

This chain uses TRBV28 with TRBJ2-1, with 9 nucleotides matching TRBD1. The ends lost 6 bases at V and 8 bases at J; junction bases unmatched: 14. The CDR3 extends over 16 amino acids. Per the germline V gene, CDR1 is MDHEN and CDR2 is SYDVKM. CDR3 loop: CASRSTGTGTIDEQFF. The CDR3, as DNA: TGTGCCAGCAGATCCACCGGGACAGGGACAATAGATGAGCAGTTCTTC.